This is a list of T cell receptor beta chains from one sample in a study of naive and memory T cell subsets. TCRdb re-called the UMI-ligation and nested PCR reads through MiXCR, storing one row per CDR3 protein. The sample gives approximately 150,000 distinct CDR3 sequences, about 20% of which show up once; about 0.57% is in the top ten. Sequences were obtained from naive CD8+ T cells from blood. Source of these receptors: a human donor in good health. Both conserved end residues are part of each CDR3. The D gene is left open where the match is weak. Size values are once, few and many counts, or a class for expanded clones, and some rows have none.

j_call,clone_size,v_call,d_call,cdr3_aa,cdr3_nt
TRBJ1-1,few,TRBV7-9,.,CASSFPEAFF,TGTGCCAGCAGCTTCCCTGAAGCTTTCTTT
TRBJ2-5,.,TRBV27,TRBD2,CASSLVSGNLQETQYF,TGTGCCAGCAGTTTAGTTAGCGGGAACCTCCAAGAGACCCAGTACTTC
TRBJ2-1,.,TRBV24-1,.,CATSDLAIGNEQFF,TGTGCCACCAGTGATTTGGCTATCGGCAATGAGCAGTTCTTC
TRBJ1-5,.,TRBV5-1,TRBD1,CASSTGTDDQPQHF,TGCGCCAGCAGCACAGGGACAGACGATCAGCCCCAGCATTTT
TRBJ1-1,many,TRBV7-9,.,CASSLGENTEAFF,TGTGCCAGCAGCCTAGGGGAGAACACTGAAGCTTTCTTT
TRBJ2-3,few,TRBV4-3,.,CASSQEHSSYITDTQYF,TGCGCCAGCAGCCAAGAACACAGTTCATACATCACAGATACGCAGTATTTT
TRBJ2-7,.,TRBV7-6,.,CASSFFPSYEQYF,TGTGCCAGCAGCTTTTTTCCTTCCTACGAGCAGTACTTC
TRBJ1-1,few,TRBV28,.,CASSPGSRTEAFF,TGTGCCAGCAGCCCCGGAAGTCGGACTGAAGCTTTCTTT
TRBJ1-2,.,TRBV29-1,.,CSVVGADYGYTF,TGCAGCGTTGTTGGGGCGGATTATGGCTACACCTTC
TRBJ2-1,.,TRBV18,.,CASSPGGREQFF,TGTGCCAGCTCACCCGGGGGTCGAGAGCAGTTCTTC
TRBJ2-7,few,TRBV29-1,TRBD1,CSAVDRDSSYEQYF,TGCAGCGCCGTGGACAGGGATTCATCCTACGAGCAGTACTTC
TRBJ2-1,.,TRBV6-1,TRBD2,CASSEGLAYEQFF,TGTGCCAGCAGTGAGGGACTAGCCTATGAGCAGTTCTTC
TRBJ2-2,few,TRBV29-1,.,CSVVEGPNTGELFF,TGCAGCGTTGTAGAAGGACCGAACACCGGGGAGCTGTTTTTT
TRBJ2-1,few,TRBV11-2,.,CASSILGTNEQFF,TGTGCCAGCAGTATACTAGGGACCAATGAGCAGTTCTTC
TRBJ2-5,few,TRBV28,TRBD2,CASIARDYAAETQYF,TGTGCCAGCATAGCGCGGGACTACGCGGCGGAGACCCAGTACTTC
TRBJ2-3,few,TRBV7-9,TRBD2,CASRPTSATDTQYF,TGTGCCAGCAGACCGACTAGCGCCACAGATACGCAGTATTTT
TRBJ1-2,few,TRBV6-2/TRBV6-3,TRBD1,CASSYGQGDPFYGYTF,TGTGCCAGCAGCTATGGACAGGGGGACCCATTTTATGGCTACACCTTC
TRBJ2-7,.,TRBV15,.,CATSREESYEQYF,TGTGCCACCAGCAGGGAAGAATCCTACGAGCAGTACTTC
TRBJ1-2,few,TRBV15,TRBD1,CATSSVQGSGYTF,TGTGCCACCAGCAGCGTACAGGGGAGCGGCTACACCTTC
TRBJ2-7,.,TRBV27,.,CASSLSGTDSYEQYF,TGTGCCAGCAGTTTATCCGGGACGGATTCCTACGAGCAGTACTTC
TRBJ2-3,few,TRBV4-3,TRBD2,CASSRLAGVGDTQYF,TGCGCCAGCAGCCGACTAGCGGGAGTGGGAGATACGCAGTATTTT
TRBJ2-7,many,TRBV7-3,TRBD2,CASSTGTTSGEQYF,TGTGCCAGCAGTACCGGGACTACGTCGGGAGAGCAGTACTTC
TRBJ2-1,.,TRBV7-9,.,CASSPFAGFSYNEQFF,TGTGCCAGCAGCCCTTTCGCAGGTTTCTCCTACAATGAGCAGTTCTTC
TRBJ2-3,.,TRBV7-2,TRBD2,CASSLPVASGADTQYF,TGTGCCAGCAGCTTACCTGTCGCTAGCGGCGCAGATACGCAGTATTTT
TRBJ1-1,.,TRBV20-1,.,CSALTGLNTEAFF,TGCAGTGCGTTGACAGGTCTGAACACTGAAGCTTTCTTT